These 32 T cell receptor beta chains were sequenced from one sample in a study of CD8+ T cells in alopecia areata (dated by TCRdb to the late 2010s). The method was the immunoSEQ multiplex PCR assay. RNA was extracted from all samples and reverse transcribed into cDNA, which served as template for TCR sequencing. The clones in this table, taken by TCRdb from immuneACCESS, are in-frame only. Not every clone is retained; where verified, under half of the shortfall comes from an unresolved V gene, and the cause of the rest is unknown. This sample is represented by 95,000 to 100,000 clones; roughly three fifths of them were singletons. The ten largest make up roughly 15% of the sample. Interpreted using the paper, the treatment or condition label stands for: oral pan-JAK inhibitor, 5-10 mg twice daily. This sample comprised CD8+ T cells sorted from blood, obtained at approximately week 60, from a patient treated with tofacitinib. These receptor sequences come from a human donor with alopecia areata.

The rearrangement uses TRBV4-1 and TRBJ2-7; TRBD2 agrees at 10 bases. The V gene's germline CDR1 is MGHRA and CDR2 YSYEKL. The length of the CDR3 is 16 residues. The V and J ends lost 2 bases and 4 bases, in that order; junction bases with no gene match: 8. CDR3 nucleotides: TGCGCCAGCAGCCAATTCGGCGGACTAGCGGTATACGAGCAGTACTTC. Translated: CASSQFGGLAVYEQYF.

In this sample, this clone turned up once. The V and J genes are TRBV5-1 and TRBJ2-1; D perhaps matches TRBD2 (6 bases). There are 14 residues in the CDR3. CDR1 and CDR2 (germline): SGHRS, YFSETQ. Trimming stripped 1 base from V and 5 bases from J, with 10 bases between. The CDR3 DNA follows: TGCGCCAGCAGCTTGTGGCGGGGAAACAATGAGCAGTTCTTC. Its protein product is CASSLWRGNNEQFF.

This chain connects TRBV4-1 to TRBJ2-3; possible D gene TRBD1, 6 bases. The V and J ends lost 0 bases and 1 base respectively, with 8 bases between them. CDR1 and CDR2 from the germline V gene are MGHRA and YSYEKL. CDR3 length equals 15 residues. As DNA, the CDR3 is TGCGCCAGCAGCCAAGATTGGGGGCGCACAGATACGCAGTATTTT. Amino acids: CASSQDWGRTDTQYF.

The chain uses TRBV2 and TRBJ1-4; TRBD1 might be the D (5 bases). The germline gives CDR1 SNHLY, CDR2 FYNNEI. The CDR3 runs 17 residues. V lost 2 bases and J lost 3, with 16 bases in between. The CDR3 DNA reads as TGTGCCAGCAGTGAAACCCCCAGCCAGACAGCTAATGAAAAACTGTTTTTT. Encoded protein: CASSETPSQTANEKLFF. Combining the CDR3 with reference TRBV2 and TRBJ1-4 gives the whole variable domain EPEVTQTPSHQVTQMGQEVILRCVPISNHLYFYWYRQILGQKVEFLVSFYNNEISEKSEIFDDQFSVERPDGSNFTLKIRSTKLEDSAMYFCASSETPSQTANEKLFFGSGTQLSVL.

The V call is TRBV6-1, the J call TRBJ2-5; D is possibly TRBD1 or TRBD2 (5 bases each). The CDR3 extends over 15 amino acids. The ends were cut back, 0 bases at V and 5 bases at J, with 13 bases in the middle. Germline V gene data show CDR1 as MNHNS and CDR2 as SASEGT. The CDR3 spells CASSEAPGTLETQYF. In DNA form, the CDR3 reads TGTGCCAGCAGTGAAGCGCCAGGGACGCTGGAGACCCAGTACTTC.

This clone occurred once. The chain has TRBV6-4 and TRBJ2-3; TRBD2 aligns across 8 bases. V lost 3 bases, J lost 2 bases, and 7 bases stayed unmatched. CDR1 is MRHNA, CDR2 SNTAGT, per germline. This CDR3 is 16 amino acids long. The DNA for the CDR3 is TGTGCCAGCAGTGAAACAGCGGGGGAGTCCACAGATACGCAGTATTTT. Protein: CASSETAGESTDTQYF.

The genes are TRBV14 and TRBJ2-3, with a weak D call TRBD2 (5 bases). The V gene's germline CDR1 is SGHDN and CDR2 FVKESK. V lost 4 bases to trimming and J lost 6 bases, with 23 bases between them. The length of the CDR3 is 17 residues. CDR3 bases: TGTGCCAGCAGCCTCAAGGGAGCATCAATCACCGGGGATACGCAGTATTTT. This gives the protein CASSLKGASITGDTQYF.

V gene TRBV6-5 combines with J gene TRBJ1-4; D uncertain. Per the germline V gene, CDR1 is MNHEY and CDR2 is SVGAGI. The CDR3 loop spans 13 amino acids. Trimming pared 0 bases from V and 6 bases from J, leaving 5 bases between. This CDR3 is CASSYSADEKLFF. CDR3 in DNA: TGTGCCAGCAGTTACTCGGCAGATGAAAAACTGTTTTTT.

V gene TRBV29-1 combines with J gene TRBJ2-1; unclear D gene. Per the germline V gene, CDR1 is SQVTM and CDR2 is ANQGSEA. The CDR3 is 13 residues long. Between the trimmed V and J ends, which lost 4 bases and 8 bases, there was a span of 15 bases. The CDR3 here is CSVARQDPDEQFF. The CDR3 nucleotides are TGCAGCGTTGCCCGTCAAGACCCCGATGAGCAGTTCTTC.

This clone was detected a few times. This chain links TRBV4-1 with TRBJ1-5, with a possible D match to TRBD1 (5 bases). V shed 0 bases and J shed 2 bases, with 11 bases lying between them. The CDR3 extends over 16 amino acids. Looked up from germline, CDR1 is MGHRA and CDR2 is YSYEKL. Here the CDR3 reads CASSQEQGAGNQPQHF. In nucleotides, the CDR3 is TGCGCCAGCAGCCAAGAACAAGGGGCGGGCAATCAGCCCCAGCATTTT.

The rearrangement links TRBV25-1 to TRBJ1-1; 9 bases agree with TRBD1. This CDR3 is built from 11 residues. Germline loops: CDR1 MGHDK, CDR2 SYGVNS. The ends lost 10 bases at V and 6 bases at J; junction bases unmatched: 3. In DNA, the CDR3 is TGTGCCACCAGACAGGGGGCTGAAGCTTTCTTT. Its translation is CATRQGAEAFF.

This chain links TRBV7-2 with TRBJ1-1; D not resolved. This CDR3 comprises 12 residues. Germline V gene lookup returns CDR1 SGHTA and CDR2 FQGNSA. V was cut by 1 base and J by 6 bases, with 6 bases left in between. The CDR3 bases are TGTGCCAGCAGCTTAGATGGCGCTGAAGCTTTCTTT. Residues: CASSLDGAEAFF.

The chain joins TRBV10-3 to TRBJ2-3; no clear D gene. With 7 bases removed from V and 5 bases from J, the gap between germline ends came to 7 bases. This CDR3 contains 11 residues. Germline loops: CDR1 ENHRY, CDR2 SYGVKD. The CDR3 here is CAITEGDTQYF. The CDR3 nucleotides are TGTGCCATCACCGAAGGAGATACGCAGTATTTT.

The J gene is TRBJ2-7, the V gene TRBV11-2; 8 nucleotides match TRBD2. The V gene end was trimmed by 4 bases and the J gene end by 1 base; junction bases not matched to a gene: 15. The CDR3 contains 18 residues. The germline gives CDR1 SGHAT, CDR2 FQNNGV. As DNA, the CDR3 is TGTGCCAGCAGCTCGATAAATCCCGGGACTAGAAGGTCCTACGAGCAGTACTTC. It specifies CASSSINPGTRRSYEQYF.

This chain connects TRBV15 to TRBJ1-5; possible D gene TRBD1, 5 bases. V shed 1 base and J shed 3 bases, with 10 bases lying between them. This CDR3 contains 15 residues. Germline V lookup: CDR1 LNHNV, CDR2 YYDKDF (reference sequence). The CDR3 reads CATSRAGGTNQPQHF. CDR3 sequence (DNA): TGTGCCACCAGCAGAGCGGGGGGGACCAATCAGCCCCAGCATTTT.

There are a few counts of this clone. The chain is built from TRBV10-3 and TRBJ2-5; 7 bases are a match to TRBD1. Germline V gene lookup returns CDR1 ENHRY and CDR2 SYGVKD. This CDR3 contains 14 residues. Unmatched junction bases numbered 3, after V lost 3 bases and J lost 2 bases. Written as DNA, the CDR3 is TGTGCCATCAGTGAAGAGGGACAGCAAGAGACCCAGTACTTC. Translated: CAISEEGQQETQYF.

V usage is TRBV30 and J usage is TRBJ2-2; D perhaps matches TRBD2 (6 bases). The CDR3 is made up of 17 amino acids. V was cut by 8 bases and J by 2 bases, with 24 bases left in between. Per the germline V gene, CDR1 is GTSNPN and CDR2 is SVGIG (reference sequence). Here the CDR3 reads CAHNNRGRRRNTGELFF. As DNA, the CDR3 is TGTGCCCATAACAATCGAGGGAGGAGAAGAAACACCGGGGAGCTGTTTTTT.

The chain combines TRBV27 with TRBJ1-1; TRBD1 matches 7 bases. The germline V gene has CDR1 MNHEY and CDR2 SMNVEV (reference sequence). The CDR3 runs 14 residues. V was clipped by 1 base and J by 1 base; unmatched bases: 0. The CDR3 sequence: CASSLYRGNTEAFF. The CDR3 region has the DNA TGTGCCAGCAGTTTATACAGGGGGAACACTGAAGCTTTCTTT.

V and J are TRBV7-9 and TRBJ1-3; unclear D gene. The CDR3 sequence is 12 residues long. From germline, CDR1 is SEHNR and CDR2 FQNEAQ (reference sequence). The V end was cut by 5 bases, the J end by 8 bases, with 10 bases between. The CDR3 DNA reads TGTGCCAGCAGCGCAAGTGGGCACACCATATATTTT. Translated: CASSASGHTIYF.

This chain links TRBV13 with TRBJ2-7; 12 bases are a match to TRBD1. The length of the CDR3 is 14 residues. Trimming at V came to 5 bases and at J to 6 bases, leaving 5 bases not matched to a gene. Germline CDR1 PRHDT, CDR2 FYEKMQ (reference sequence). The CDR3 nucleotides are TGTGCCAGCAGCCTGGGACAGGGGGCGAGCGAGCAGTACTTC. Its protein product is CASSLGQGASEQYF.

The V gene is TRBV29-1, the J gene TRBJ2-7, with D perhaps matching TRBD1 (6 bases). The germline V gene encodes CDR1 SQVTM and CDR2 ANQGSEA. The CDR3 has 14 amino acids. Deletions cut 6 bases from V and 4 bases from J, with 19 bases between. This chain's CDR3 is CSVPGAGATYEQYF. In nucleotides, the CDR3 is TGCAGCGTCCCTGGGGCAGGGGCGACTTACGAGCAGTACTTC.

There are a few counts of this clone. The chain carries TRBV13 and TRBJ2-1; 10 nucleotides match TRBD2. CDR1 and CDR2 from the germline V gene are PRHDT and FYEKMQ (reference sequence). With 3 bases clipped from V and 5 bases from J, the junction kept 4 bases outside the gene matches. CDR3 length equals 15 residues. The CDR3, as DNA: TGTGCCAGCAGCTTCGCTAGCGGGGGCCACAATGAGCAGTTCTTC. Translated, it gives CASSFASGGHNEQFF.

The chain carries TRBV2 and TRBJ2-1; the D gene could be TRBD1 or TRBD2 (6 bases each). The V and J ends lost 6 bases and 4 bases respectively, with 16 bases between them. The CDR3 extends over 15 amino acids. Germline V lookup: CDR1 SNHLY, CDR2 FYNNEI. CDR3 DNA sequence: TGTGCCAGCAGGGAATGGGGGGCGAGGTACAATGAGCAGTTCTTC. Translation gives CASREWGARYNEQFF. Full variable domain (outside the CDR3, taken from reference TRBV2 and TRBJ2-1): EPEVTQTPSHQVTQMGQEVILRCVPISNHLYFYWYRQILGQKVEFLVSFYNNEISEKSEIFDDQFSVERPDGSNFTLKIRSTKLEDSAMYFCASREWGARYNEQFFGPGTRLTVL.

This chain connects TRBV9 to TRBJ1-2; possibly TRBD1 for D (6 bases). V was pared by 3 bases and J by 7 bases, with 16 bases between. CDR1 SGDLS and CDR2 YYNGEE come from the germline V gene. The CDR3 runs 14 residues. The CDR3 nucleotides are TGTGCCAGCAGCGCATCGGGACAATTCCTTGGCTACACCTTC. Residues: CASSASGQFLGYTF. The full variable domain, in which reference TRBV9 and TRBJ1-2 provide the parts outside the CDR3, is DSGVTQTPKHLITATGQRVTLRCSPRSGDLSVYWYQQSLDQGLQFLIQYYNGEERAKGNILERFSAQQFPDLHSELNLSSLELGDSALYFCASSASGQFLGYTFGSGTRLTVV.

The CDR3 reads CASSLYGSETQYF. In nucleotides, the CDR3 is TGTGCCAGCAGTTTGTACGGGAGCGAGACCCAGTACTTC. The V and J genes are TRBV27 and TRBJ2-5; tentatively, D is TRBD2 (6 bases). The V gene lost 3 bases and the J gene lost 5 bases, with 10 bases spanning the gap. This CDR3 region has 13 residues. CDR1 and CDR2 (germline): MNHEY, SMNVEV (reference sequence).

The chain couples TRBV7-6 to TRBJ2-1; 7 bases fit TRBD1. Germline trimming cut 4 bases from V and 13 bases from J; bases unmatched to any gene: 7. Germline loops: CDR1 SGHVS, CDR2 FNYEAQ. The CDR3 runs 12 residues. The CDR3 reads CASSSPGTEQFF. The CDR3 DNA follows: TGTGCCAGCAGCTCCCCCGGGACAGAACAGTTCTTC. Full variable domain (remainder filled in from reference TRBV7-6 and TRBJ2-1): GAGVSQSPRYKVTKRGQDVALRCDPISGHVSLYWYRQALGQGPEFLTYFNYEAQQDKSGLPNDRFSAERPEGSISTLTIQRTEQRDSAMYRCASSSPGTEQFFGPGTRLTVL.

This CDR3 is CASSSPTDTQYF. CDR3 DNA sequence: TGTGCCAGCAGCTCCCCGACAGATACGCAGTATTTT. The chain uses TRBV7-9 and TRBJ2-3; D not certain. The length of the CDR3 is 12 residues. Germline values: CDR1 SEHNR, CDR2 FQNEAQ (reference sequence). The V end was cut by 4 bases, the J end by 3 bases, with 5 bases between.

A few counts support this clone. The chain combines TRBV30 with TRBJ2-5, with 9 nucleotides matching TRBD2. This CDR3 spans 15 amino acids. Germline-derived CDR1 and CDR2 are GTSNPN and SVGIG (reference sequence). J was trimmed by 2 bases and V by 5 bases; bases with no gene match: 9. The CDR3 DNA reads TGTGCCTGGGAGCTAGCGGGGAGGTCTCAAGAGACCCAGTACTTC. This sequence encodes CAWELAGRSQETQYF.

V and J are TRBV29-1 and TRBJ1-2; possible D gene TRBD1, 6 bases. The length of the CDR3 is 15 residues. Trimming removed 5 bases from V and 4 bases from J, with 20 bases in between. Germline V gene data show CDR1 as SQVTM and CDR2 as ANQGSEA. The CDR3 protein is CSVKIPGAIAYGYTF. The CDR3 DNA is TGCAGCGTTAAAATCCCAGGGGCAATCGCCTATGGCTACACCTTC.

This clone has a handful of counts. The J gene is TRBJ1-2, the V gene TRBV29-1; weak D call: TRBD1 (5 bases). This CDR3 region has 12 residues. V lost 5 bases and J 7 bases, leaving 14 bases between the germline ends. The germline CDR1 and CDR2 sequences are SQVTM and ANQGSEA. CDR3 residues: CSVTGGAGGYTF. CDR3 sequence (DNA): TGCAGCGTTACAGGCGGTGCGGGTGGCTACACCTTC. The full variable domain, with the rest looked up from reference TRBV29-1 and TRBJ1-2, is SAVISQKPSRDICQRGTSLTIQCQVDSQVTMMFWYRQQPGQSLTLIATANQGSEATYESGFVIDKFPISRPNLTFSTLTVSNMSPEDSSIYLCSVTGGAGGYTFGSGTRLTVV.

The V gene is TRBV11-2, the J gene TRBJ2-3, with D maybe TRBD2 (6 bases). Between the trimmed V and J ends, which lost 8 bases and 2 bases, there was a span of 20 bases. Germline loops: CDR1 SGHAT, CDR2 FQNNGV. This CDR3 comprises 16 residues. This chain's CDR3 is CASGVSVGGSTDTQYF. CDR3 DNA: TGTGCCAGCGGAGTGTCCGTGGGGGGATCCACAGATACGCAGTATTTT.

This rearrangement joins TRBV15 to TRBJ2-7, with TRBD2 identical over 10 bases. Trimming took 4 bases from V and 6 from J; bases not matched to a gene: 15. Per germline, CDR1 LNHNV and CDR2 YYDKDF (reference sequence). CDR3 size: 17 residues. The CDR3 DNA is TGTGCCACCAGCACCCGTAGCGGGGGGCCCACTCCCGCCGAGCAGTACTTC. It translates to CATSTRSGGPTPAEQYF. The full variable domain, in which reference TRBV15 and TRBJ2-7 provide the parts outside the CDR3, is DAMVIQNPRYQVTQFGKPVTLSCSQTLNHNVMYWYQQKSSQAPKLLFHYYDKDFNNEADTPDNFQSRRPNTSFCFLDIRSPGLGDTAMYLCATSTRSGGPTPAEQYFGPGTRLTVT.